This entry features one T cell receptor (beta chain) sequence. Antigen specificity is unknown. The source of the sample is a study of CD8 T cells in ankylosing spondylitis. Points from the study as a whole: Some of these motif variants have turned up before, in reports on reactive arthritis synovial fluid and blood.

TCRdb reprocessed the 5' RACE reads via MiXCR and lists one record per CDR3 protein. This sample yields nearly 350,000 distinct CDR3 sequences, of which around 15% are seen a single time; about 1% belongs to the top ten. Germline CDR1 reads MNHEY; CDR2 reads SVGEGT. CDR3 length: 17 amino acids. Deletions cut 5 bases from V and 4 bases from J, with 21 bases between. The chain employs TRBV6-2 or TRBV6-3 and TRBJ2-1, with D tentatively TRBD1 (6 bases). The receptor's source is a male donor with ankylosing spondylitis or in good health (not recorded which). The sample was blood, either unsorted or a sorted T cell fraction (not recorded which). The CDR3 loop reads CASSTYRQAALYNEQFF. Here the CDR3 DNA reads TGTGCCAGCAGTACTTATCGACAGGCAGCTCTATACAATGAGCAGTTCTTC.